This T cell receptor (beta chain) comes out of a study of regulatory T cells in long-lasting Graves disease. To make TCR beta libraries, researchers used iRepertoire HTBI primers and Arm-PCR of CDR3 regions. TCRdb recomputed calls from the multiplex PCR reads with MiXCR, one row per CDR3 protein. The sample contains around 400,000 distinct CDR3 sequences, less than 30% of which appear only once. This clonotype appeared a few times. Its target is not known. The time point is: persistent/refractory GD, antithyroid drugs over 5 years with positive TRAb. Scientists built the TCR library using RNA that was extracted from PBMCs. CDR3 size: 15 residues. V dropped 6 bases and J dropped 5 bases, with 16 bases sitting between them. Germline V gives CDR1 MGHRA, CDR2 YSYEKL. General study results and limits: Persistent Graves' cases showed lower TCR diversity than newly diagnosed cases. Persistent patients had more shared public clonotypes (under 3,000) than new patients (around 950).

The sequencing here drew on peripheral blood mononuclear cells (PBMCs), taken when the disease was refractory, from a patient treated with antithyroid drugs. V and J are TRBV4-1 and TRBJ1-4; tentative D call: TRBD1 (5 bases). The clonotype was recovered from a woman aged 40 to 50 with Graves disease. The DNA of the CDR3 is TGCGCCAGCAGTTTGTTGGGGGGAAAAAATGAAAAACTGTTTTTT. Protein sequence: CASSLLGGKNEKLFF.